This passage covers 7 T cell receptor beta chains from one sample sequenced in a study of blood T cell repertoires in COVID-19. TCRdb's copy holds only in-frame clones and misses some; the assay was immunoSEQ multiplex PCR. The table shows under 150,000 clones, with around nine tenths occurring only once. What was sequenced was peripheral blood. These TCRs come from a woman aged 70-85 years who had recovered from COVID-19.

The chain is built from TRBV5-6 and TRBJ2-7, with 8 bases matching TRBD1. Losses at the gene ends were 1 base for V and 6 bases for J; bases not matched to a gene: 3. In germline, CDR1 is SGHDT, CDR2 YYEEEE. There are 13 residues in the CDR3. The CDR3 reads CASSLQGAPEQYF. The CDR3 DNA is TGTGCCAGCAGCTTGCAGGGGGCCCCCGAGCAGTACTTC.

The rearrangement uses TRBV9 and TRBJ2-5; 11 bases are a match to TRBD2. CDR3 length: 18 residues. Germline V gives CDR1 SGDLS, CDR2 YYNGEE. After removal of 0 bases from V and 3 bases from J, the junction contained 10 bases not matched to a gene. CDR3 amino acids: CASSVGASGGQGEETQYF. Written as DNA, the CDR3 is TGTGCCAGCAGCGTAGGCGCTAGCGGGGGGCAAGGGGAAGAGACCCAGTACTTC.

The chain joins TRBV5-4 to TRBJ1-2, with D hard to call. Germline V gene lookup returns CDR1 SGHNT and CDR2 YYREEE (reference sequence). This CDR3 region has 14 residues. The V gene lost 0 bases and the J gene lost 0 bases, with 6 bases spanning the gap. The chain's CDR3 is CASSLAGANYGYTF. The CDR3 coding sequence is TGTGCCAGCAGCTTGGCGGGAGCTAACTATGGCTACACCTTC. Looking up the rest from reference TRBV5-4 and TRBJ1-2 gives the full variable domain: ETGVTQSPTHLIKTRGQQVTLRCSSQSGHNTVSWYQQALGQGPQFIFQYYREEENGRGNFPPRFSGLQFPNYSSELNVNALELDDSALYLCASSLAGANYGYTFGSGTRLTVV.

The genes are TRBV6-5 and TRBJ1-5, with D possibly TRBD1 on 6 matching bases. The CDR3 extends over 13 amino acids. The V end lost 9 bases, the J end lost 5 bases, and 14 bases lay between the germline ends. Looked up from germline, CDR1 is MNHEY and CDR2 is SVGAGI. This chain's CDR3 is CASGRGLDQPQHF. The CDR3 nucleotides are TGTGCCAGTGGGCGGGGGCTAGATCAGCCCCAGCATTTT.

The chain is built from TRBV5-1 and TRBJ2-2; TRBD1 is a possible D gene (6 bases). This CDR3 has 17 amino acids. In germline, CDR1 is SGHRS, CDR2 YFSETQ. The V gene lost 4 bases and the J gene lost 2 bases, with 18 bases spanning the gap. CDR3 region: CASSPLPQGQNTGELFF. CDR3 sequence (DNA): TGCGCCAGCAGCCCACTACCACAGGGCCAAAACACCGGGGAGCTGTTTTTT.

This clone was counted a single time. The rearrangement links TRBV19 to TRBJ2-2; D is ambiguous. Germline values: CDR1 LNHDA, CDR2 SQIVND (reference sequence). Trimming removed 9 bases at V and 0 bases at J, with 11 bases between. The CDR3 has 14 residues. CDR3 nucleotide sequence: TGTGCCAGCGTAAGGCAGGCGAACACCGGGGAGCTGTTTTTT. Protein product: CASVRQANTGELFF.

The V and J genes are TRBV10-2 and TRBJ2-3, with 10 positions matching TRBD2. Trimming took 2 bases from V and 3 from J; bases not matched to a gene: 5. The CDR3 is made up of 16 amino acids. The V gene's germline CDR1 is WSHSY and CDR2 SAAADI. The DNA of the CDR3 is TGCGCCAGCAGTGAGATTAGCGGGGGGACGACAGATACGCAGTATTTT. Its protein product is CASSEISGGTTDTQYF.